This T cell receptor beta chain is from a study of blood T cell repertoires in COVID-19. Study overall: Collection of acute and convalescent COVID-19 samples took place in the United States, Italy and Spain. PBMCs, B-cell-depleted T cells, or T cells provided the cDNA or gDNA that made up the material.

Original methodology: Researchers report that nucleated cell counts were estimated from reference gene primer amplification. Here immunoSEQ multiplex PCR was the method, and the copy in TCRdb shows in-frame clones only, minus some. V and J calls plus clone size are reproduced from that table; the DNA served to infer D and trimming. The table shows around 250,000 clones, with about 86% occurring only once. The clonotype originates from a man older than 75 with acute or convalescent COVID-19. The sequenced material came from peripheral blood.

DNA of the CDR3: TGTGCCAGCAGCTTTAATACTGACAGGCCACTCGGTTTAAAAGCTGGAAACACCATATATTTT. Translated, it gives CASSFNTDRPLGLKAGNTIYF. This chain connects TRBV7-6 to TRBJ1-3; possible D gene TRBD1, 6 bases. The CDR3 consists of 21 residues. V was cut by 3 bases and J by 2 bases, with 29 bases left in between. CDR1 is SGHVS, CDR2 FNYEAQ, per germline.